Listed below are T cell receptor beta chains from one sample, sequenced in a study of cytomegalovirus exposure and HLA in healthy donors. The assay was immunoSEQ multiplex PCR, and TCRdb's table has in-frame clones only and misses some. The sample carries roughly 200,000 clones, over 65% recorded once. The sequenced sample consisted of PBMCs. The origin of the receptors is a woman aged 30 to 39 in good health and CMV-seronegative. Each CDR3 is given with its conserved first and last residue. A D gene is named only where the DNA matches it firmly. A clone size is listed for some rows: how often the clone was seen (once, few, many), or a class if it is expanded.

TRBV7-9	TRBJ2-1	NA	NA	CASSLVAGNEQFF	TGTGCCAGCAGCTTAGTAGCTGGGAATGAGCAGTTCTTC
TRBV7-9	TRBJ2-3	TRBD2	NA	CASRLAGGVTDTQYF	TGTGCCAGCAGGCTAGCGGGGGGGGTCACAGATACGCAGTATTTT
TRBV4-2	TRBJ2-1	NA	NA	CASSQGTLPSNYNEQFF	TGTGCCAGCAGCCAGGGGACTCTCCCATCAAACTACAATGAGCAGTTCTTC
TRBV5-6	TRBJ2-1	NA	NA	CASGWGVSYNEQFF	TGTGCCAGCGGATGGGGGGTATCCTACAATGAGCAGTTCTTC
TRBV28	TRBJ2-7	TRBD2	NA	CASSSPRGGIYEQCF	TGTGCCAGCAGTTCCCCTCGCGGGGGGATCTACGAGCAGTGCTTC
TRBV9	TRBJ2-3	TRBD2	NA	CASSTDRGGGIDTQYF	TGTGCCAGCAGCACCGACCGGGGCGGGGGGATAGATACGCAGTATTTT
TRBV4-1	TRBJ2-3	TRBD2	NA	CASSQPGTNTDTQYF	TGCGCCAGCAGCCAACCCGGGACTAACACAGATACGCAGTATTTT
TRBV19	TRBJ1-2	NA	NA	CASRRQMTYGYTF	TGTGCCAGTAGACGACAGATGACTTATGGCTACACCTTC
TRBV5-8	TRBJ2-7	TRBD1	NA	CASSRRDRVPEYF	TGTGCCAGCAGCCGCCGGGACAGGGTGCCCGAGTACTTC
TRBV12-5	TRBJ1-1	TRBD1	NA	CASGPGTGNTEAFF	TGTGCTAGTGGTCCAGGGACAGGGAACACTGAAGCTTTCTTT
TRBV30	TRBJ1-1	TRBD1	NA	CAWSRDRGGTEAFF	TGTGCCTGGAGTCGGGACAGGGGAGGCACTGAAGCTTTCTTT
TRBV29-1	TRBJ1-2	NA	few	CSVDGGYGYTF	TGCAGCGTTGACGGGGGTTATGGCTACACCTTC
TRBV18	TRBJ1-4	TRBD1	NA	CASSERTGQTTNEKLFF	TGTGCCAGCTCAGAAAGGACAGGACAAACAACTAATGAAAAACTGTTTTTT
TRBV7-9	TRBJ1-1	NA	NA	CASSSSKRFTEAFF	TGTGCCAGCAGTTCATCTAAACGGTTCACTGAAGCTTTCTTT
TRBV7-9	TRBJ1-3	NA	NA	CASSLNQDTIYF	TGTGCCAGCAGCTTAAACCAGGACACCATATATTTT
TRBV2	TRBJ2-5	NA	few	CATHTGLRTQYF	TGTGCCACTCATACAGGATTACGGACCCAGTACTTC
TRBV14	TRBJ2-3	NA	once	CASSRRASVTDTQYF	TGTGCCAGCAGTCGGAGAGCCAGCGTCACAGATACGCAGTATTTT
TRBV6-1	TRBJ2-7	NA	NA	CASSPTPDSPYEQYF	TGTGCCAGCAGTCCAACTCCCGACAGCCCCTACGAGCAGTACTTC
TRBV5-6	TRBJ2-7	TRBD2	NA	CASSLTSAPSEQYF	TGTGCCAGCAGCTTGACTAGCGCTCCCTCGGAGCAGTACTTC
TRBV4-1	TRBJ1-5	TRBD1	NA	CASSQLGTGVQPQHF	TGCGCCAGCAGCCAACTAGGTACAGGGGTTCAGCCCCAGCATTTT
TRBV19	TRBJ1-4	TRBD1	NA	CASSIRITGARSEKLFF	TGTGCCAGTAGCATACGTATAACAGGGGCTCGTTCTGAAAAACTGTTTTTT
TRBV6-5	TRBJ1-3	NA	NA	CASSYAGSGNTIYF	TGTGCCAGCAGTTACGCGGGGTCTGGAAACACCATATATTTT
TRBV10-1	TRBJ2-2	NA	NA	CASSQGPNTGELFF	TGCGCCAGCAGTCAGGGTCCGAACACCGGGGAGCTGTTTTTT
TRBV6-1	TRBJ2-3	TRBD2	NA	CASSEGLAVDTQYF	TGTGCCAGCAGCGAGGGACTAGCAGTAGATACGCAGTATTTT
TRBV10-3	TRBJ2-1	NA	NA	CAISEAKQGQFF	TGTGCCATCAGTGAAGCCAAACAGGGGCAGTTCTTC
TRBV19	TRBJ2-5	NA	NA	CASSIRAGVETQYF	TGTGCCAGTAGTATAAGGGCAGGGGTAGAGACCCAGTACTTC
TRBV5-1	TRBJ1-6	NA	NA	CASTERPGAGVNSPLHF	TGCGCCAGCACCGAAAGACCAGGGGCCGGAGTAAATTCACCCCTCCACTTT